This paragraph reports one T cell receptor beta chain. No antigen is known for it. No base-level quality is on record; no much larger clone is a single base apart. The data were obtained in a study of blood T cell repertoires in COVID-19 (TCRdb year 2020). Concerning the study at large: Collaborator samples came from the United States, Italy and Spain and covered acute and convalescent phases of COVID-19. The material from the prospective study consisted of cDNA or gDNA derived from T cells, B-cell-depleted T cells, or PBMCs. Deeply sampled blood TCRbeta repertoires from subjects exposed to, actively infected with, or recovered from COVID-19 were included in the dataset. A freely available public database, intended as a resource for researchers studying the immune response to SARS-CoV-2, is where the repertoires were released. Samples were obtained from the ongoing ImmuneRACE study (first 160 participants) and from 1,254 subjects provided by 6 global collaborators. A de-identified subject ID, COVID-19 status, age in years and sex were almost always included in the sample metadata. Where HLA class I and class II types were available, the types were taken from metadata supplied by the sample provider, not from assay-based typing. Summary of the overall study and its limitations: The quantity of clinical and demographic metadata differed by source and by participant and was supplied without curation.

TCRbeta CDR3 regions were amplified from genomic DNA using the immunoSEQ Assay, a bias-controlled multiplex PCR. As for the authors' bioinformatics: The number of nucleated cells in each sample was estimated by amplification of reference gene primers within the assay. Sequence reads were collapsed and filtered to measure the absolute abundance of every unique TCRbeta CDR3 rearrangement. For each sample, productive Simpson clonality was calculated by taking the square root of Simpson's diversity index across productive rearrangements. TCRdb stores this immuneACCESS table with in-frame sequences only. Part of the clones is absent; in the studies checked, under half of the shortfall reflects unresolved V genes, and no reason is known for the rest. That table is the source of V, J and clone size, and D and trimming were worked out from the DNA. A total of a few hundred thousand clones appear in this sample, roughly 86% of them only once. The ten largest make up about 3% of the sample.

Collaborating institutions collected whole blood in K2EDTA tubes following their own protocols. For TCRbeta analysis, collaborators shipped samples as frozen whole blood, isolated PBMCs, or DNA extracted from either of those sample types. The CDR3 goes from the cysteine to the phenylalanine over 12 residues. CDR3 DNA is the only sequence kept; it has 36 bases, read in frame from the first base. After removal of 4 bases from V and 8 bases from J, the junction retains 4 bases not matched to a gene. The receptor's source is a man aged 55 to 70 with acute or convalescent COVID-19. The material sequenced was peripheral blood. The chain employs TRBV12-3 or TRBV12-4 and TRBJ2-7, with 8 junctional bases fitting TRBD1. The base sequence is TGTGCCAGCAGTTCGACAGGGGACCAGCAGTACTTC. This codes for CASSSTGDQQYF.